This T cell receptor (beta chain) was sequenced for a study of metastatic and nonmetastatic thyroid tumors. Study-level information: It was across blood and tumor or nodule tissue from malignant and benign thyroid patients that repertoires were compared.

Authors' processing steps: To classify distant metastasis in papillary thyroid cancer, a model was built from CDR3 differences across clinicopathological groups. TCRdb re-called clones from the PCR reads using MiXCR. Clone size and V and J calls follow TCRdb, not the original study. The sample records some 21,000 clones, roughly 30% being singletons. No treatment of any kind had been given to any patient before thyroid surgery. With respect to this clone: As yet, its antigen is unknown. Germline and junction disagree at one end, which may indicate a read error.

Study-wide results and limits: It was reported that TCR beta diversity was significantly higher in malignant thyroid tumors than benign nodules, in blood and tumor.

Per germline, CDR1 MNHEY and CDR2 SMNVEV (reference sequence). The CDR3 sequence is 13 residues long. V and J are TRBV27 and TRBJ1-5; D perhaps matches TRBD1 (5 bases). Sequences were obtained from tumor tissue. The origin of this receptor is a male donor with papillary thyroid cancer or a benign thyroid nodule (not recorded which). Some clones in this sample may be carry-over from other donors' samples. The CDR3 nucleotides read TGTGCCAGCAGAGGGGCTAGCAATCATCCCCAGCATTTT. Amino acid sequence: CASRGASNHPQHF.